A single sample is the source of the 4 T cell receptor beta chains below, sequenced in a study of cytomegalovirus exposure and HLA in healthy donors. It was with 60 Vbeta and 13 Jbeta primers that the PCR ran. Sequencing used immunoSEQ multiplex PCR; TCRdb keeps in-frame clones, though not all of them. Here the sample spans about 140,000 clones, roughly 80% being singletons. Sequencing input: PBMCs. The receptors come from a man aged 35-49 years in good health and CMV-seronegative.

This chain connects TRBV18 to TRBJ2-7; no definite D call. CDR3 length equals 13 residues. V was trimmed by 3 bases and J by 5 bases, leaving 11 bases between them. Germline CDR1 reads KGHSH; CDR2 reads LQKENI. In DNA form, the CDR3 reads TGTGCCAGCTCACCGACGACTTTCAACGAGCAGTACTTC. It encodes CASSPTTFNEQYF.

The chain has TRBV4-1 and TRBJ2-1; 7 bases are shared with TRBD2. Per germline, CDR1 MGHRA and CDR2 YSYEKL. Trimming cost V 3 bases and J 4 bases; bases outside gene matches: 6. This CDR3 has 15 amino acids. The CDR3 nucleotides are TGCGCCAGCAGCCAGGTAGCGGGTTCGTACAATGAGCAGTTCTTC. It specifies CASSQVAGSYNEQFF.

Concerning this clone: One end of the junction varies from germline; a read error may be responsible. The genes are TRBV9 and TRBJ2-6, with a tentative D call TRBD1 (5 bases). CDR3 size: 15 residues. Germline CDR1 is SGDLS and CDR2 is YYNGEE. CDR3 bases: TGTGCCAGCAGCGCGTTTCGCTCTGGGGCCAACATCCTGACTTTC. Encoded protein: CASSAFRSGANILTF.

This clone was counted a few times. The chain links TRBV5-1 to TRBJ2-7; TRBD1 aligns across 10 bases. The V segment lost 5 bases and the J segment 5 bases; nucleotides outside the gene matches: 13. Germline V gene lookup returns CDR1 SGHRS and CDR2 YFSETQ. The CDR3 consists of 16 residues. CDR3 nucleotides: TGCGCCAGCAGGAGGGGACCGGGACAGGGGTTGAACGAGCAGTACTTC. The encoded protein is CASRRGPGQGLNEQYF.